The 16 T cell receptor beta chains below were found in one sample sequenced in a study of blood T cells in healthy people across ages. Together with a sample-barcoded 5' primer, a J-beta primer mix was included in a second PCR lasting about 6 to 11 cycles. One entry per CDR3 protein, called by TCRdb with MiXCR from the 5' RACE reads. The data show roughly 650,000 distinct CDR3 sequences, about 34% seen once. Sample: blood. The source of these receptors is a woman aged 80 or older in good health.

Points on this clonotype: A read error is possible here, since a much larger clone lies one base away. V is TRBV5-1 and J is TRBJ2-5; 8 bases are shared with TRBD2. With 4 bases clipped from V and 11 bases from J, the junction kept 19 bases outside the gene matches. Germline V CDR1 and CDR2: SGHRS, YFSETQ. The CDR3 spans 16 residues. The CDR3 is CASSPLTGGPVGEQYF. The CDR3 region has the DNA TGCGCCAGCAGCCCTCTAACGGGGGGGCCCGTTGGTGAGCAGTACTTC.

The V and J genes are TRBV12-3 or TRBV12-4 and TRBJ1-4; D is unclear. V was cut by 5 bases and J by 0 bases, with 10 bases left in between. The CDR3 is made up of 15 amino acids. This chain's CDR3 is CASSRNTATNEKLFF. CDR3 nucleotide sequence: TGTGCCAGCAGTCGCAACACCGCAACTAATGAAAAACTGTTTTTT.

V usage is TRBV5-1 and J usage is TRBJ2-6; perhaps TRBD1 as D (6 bases). CDR1 SGHRS and CDR2 YFSETQ come from the germline V gene. The CDR3 is 18 amino acids. Trimming removed 2 bases at V and 0 bases at J, with 15 bases between. The CDR3 protein is CASSFSGTMSSGANVLTF. CDR3 bases: TGCGCCAGCAGCTTTTCCGGGACAATGTCCTCTGGGGCCAACGTCCTGACTTTC.

This clonotype was observed many times. This chain links TRBV18 with TRBJ2-7; D may be TRBD1 or TRBD2 (6 bases each). Germline CDR1 is KGHSH and CDR2 is LQKENI. Trimming stripped 6 bases from V and 12 bases from J, with 15 bases between. This CDR3 region has 11 residues. CDR3 amino acids: CASSEGDTLYF. The CDR3 bases are TGTGCCAGCTCGGAGGGGGACACCCTGTACTTC.

This chain connects TRBV2 to TRBJ2-5; tentatively, D is TRBD2 (5 bases). The CDR3 consists of 14 residues. Germline lookup yields CDR1 SNHLY and CDR2 FYNNEI. V gave up 6 bases and J gave up 7 bases, with 18 bases separating them. The CDR3 spells CASREADPLRTQYF. DNA for the CDR3: TGTGCCAGCAGGGAGGCGGATCCCCTGAGGACCCAGTACTTC.

A few counts support this clonotype. Possible read error: a much larger clone is one base away. This chain uses TRBV12-3 or TRBV12-4 with TRBJ2-7, with 9 nucleotides matching TRBD2. V trimming: 7 bases; J trimming: 3 bases; junction bases outside the gene matches: 10. The CDR3 is 15 residues long. The CDR3 is CASTAGGQGCYEQYF. The CDR3 DNA follows: TGTGCCAGCACTGCGGGGGGGCAAGGTTGCTACGAGCAGTACTTC.

This chain uses TRBV7-9 with TRBJ2-1, with D possibly matching TRBD2 (6 bases). V lost 2 bases, J lost 2 bases, and 16 bases lay in between. CDR1 is SEHNR, CDR2 FQNEAQ, per germline (reference sequence). This CDR3 spans 17 amino acids. In nucleotides, the CDR3 is TGTGCCAGCAGCTTACAGGGAGGAGCGGCGACCTACAATGAGCAGTTCTTC. Its translation: CASSLQGGAATYNEQFF.

This clonotype was picked up one time. This chain links TRBV28 with TRBJ1-5; D is uncertain. Between the trimmed V and J ends, which lost 2 bases and 5 bases, there was a span of 4 bases. The CDR3 is 12 residues long. The germline V gene has CDR1 MDHEN and CDR2 SYDVKM. The CDR3, as DNA: TGTGCCAGCAGTTTAATGCATCAGCCCCAGCATTTT. It is translated as CASSLMHQPQHF.

This clonotype has at least ten counts. The chain has TRBV9 and TRBJ2-7; D is possibly TRBD1 (5 bases). Between the trimmed V and J ends, which lost 4 bases and 4 bases, there was a span of 9 bases. The CDR3 is 12 amino acids. The germline gives CDR1 SGDLS, CDR2 YYNGEE. CDR3 protein: CASSQTDYEQYF. The CDR3 bases are TGTGCCAGCAGCCAGACAGATTACGAGCAGTACTTC.

The CDR3 DNA follows: TGTGCCAGCAGTTCTCCTTTCCGATGGGGGGGGGGACCTGGGGCCAACGTCCTGACTTTC. Protein sequence: CASSSPFRWGGGPGANVLTF. The chain combines TRBV27 with TRBJ2-6; 7 bases align to TRBD2. Germline V gene data show CDR1 as MNHEY and CDR2 as SMNVEV (reference sequence). The CDR3 is 20 amino acids. The J segment lost 2 bases and the V segment lost 4 bases, leaving 17 bases of the junction unmatched. Filled out from reference TRBV27 and TRBJ2-6, the complete variable domain reads EAQVTQNPRYLITVTGKKLTVTCSQNMNHEYMSWYRQDPGLGLRQIYYSMNVEVTDKGDVPEGYKVSRKEKRNFPLILESPSPNQTSLYFCASSSPFRWGGGPGANVLTFGAGSRLTVL.

This clonotype has ten or more counts. The V call is TRBV7-9, the J call TRBJ2-5; 8 nucleotides match TRBD1. Germline CDR1 reads SEHNR; CDR2 reads FQNEAQ (reference sequence). Trimming removed 5 bases from V and 5 bases from J; junction bases left unmatched: 13. This CDR3 comprises 16 residues. This CDR3 is CASSPYRGFRSETQYF. Written as DNA, the CDR3 is TGTGCCAGCAGCCCCTACAGGGGGTTCAGGTCGGAGACCCAGTACTTC.

The chain is built from TRBV19 and TRBJ2-4, with D perhaps matching TRBD1 (7 bases). CDR3 length equals 17 residues. Looked up from germline, CDR1 is LNHDA and CDR2 is SQIVND (reference sequence). V gave up 9 bases and J gave up 3 bases, with 24 bases separating them. CDR3 residues: CARRRDSGILGKNIQYF. Here the CDR3 DNA reads TGTGCCAGGAGGAGGGACAGTGGGATTTTAGGCAAAAACATTCAGTACTTC.

Details on this clonotype: It is likely a read error, because the conserved phenylalanine at the end of the CDR3 is missing. This chain joins TRBV9 and TRBJ2-5; 10 bases agree with TRBD2. This CDR3 contains 15 residues. From germline, CDR1 is SGDLS and CDR2 YYNGEE. V lost 2 bases to trimming and J lost 11 bases; unmatched junction nucleotides: 12. The chain's CDR3 is CASSVYSGGLGEQYC. The CDR3, as DNA: TGTGCCAGCAGCGTTTATAGCGGGGGGTTGGGTGAGCAGTACTGC.

Details on this clonotype: A much larger clone lies a single base off, so this may be a read error. This chain joins TRBV20-1 and TRBJ2-5; perhaps TRBD1 as D (6 bases). Trimming stripped 5 bases from V and 11 bases from J, with 18 bases between. The CDR3 loop spans 12 amino acids. Germline V gene lookup returns CDR1 DFQATT and CDR2 SNEGSKA (reference sequence). The CDR3 DNA sequence: TGCAGTGCTCTTGGACAGTTCTATGAGCAGTACTTC. Residues: CSALGQFYEQYF.

The CDR3 region is CASSELAGGPETQYF. The CDR3 DNA follows: TGTGCCAGCAGTGAACTAGCGGGAGGGCCAGAGACCCAGTACTTC. This rearrangement joins TRBV6-1 to TRBJ2-5; TRBD2 matches 12 bases. V lost 2 bases and J lost 4; bases outside the gene matches: 2. Germline V gene sequence: CDR1 MNHNS, CDR2 SASEGT. CDR3 size: 15 residues.

This clonotype was seen repeatedly, ten times or more. The rearrangement uses TRBV12-3 or TRBV12-4 and TRBJ2-7; maybe TRBD1 (5 bases). This CDR3 is 15 amino acids long. V was pared by 2 bases and J by 3 bases, with 14 bases between. The chain's CDR3 is CASSLRQGRGYEQYF. CDR3 in DNA: TGTGCCAGCAGTTTACGGCAGGGAAGAGGCTACGAGCAGTACTTC.